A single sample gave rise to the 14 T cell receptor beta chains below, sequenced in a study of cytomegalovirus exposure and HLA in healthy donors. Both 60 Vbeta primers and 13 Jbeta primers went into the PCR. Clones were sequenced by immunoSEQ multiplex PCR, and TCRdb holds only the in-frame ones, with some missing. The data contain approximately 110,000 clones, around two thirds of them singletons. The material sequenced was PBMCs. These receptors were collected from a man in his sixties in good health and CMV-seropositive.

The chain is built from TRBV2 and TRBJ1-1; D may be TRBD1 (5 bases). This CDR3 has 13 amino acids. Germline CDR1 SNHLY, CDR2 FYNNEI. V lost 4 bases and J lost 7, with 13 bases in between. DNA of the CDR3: TGTGCCAGCAGTGTCCAACAGGAATGTGAAGCTTTCTTT. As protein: CASSVQQECEAFF.

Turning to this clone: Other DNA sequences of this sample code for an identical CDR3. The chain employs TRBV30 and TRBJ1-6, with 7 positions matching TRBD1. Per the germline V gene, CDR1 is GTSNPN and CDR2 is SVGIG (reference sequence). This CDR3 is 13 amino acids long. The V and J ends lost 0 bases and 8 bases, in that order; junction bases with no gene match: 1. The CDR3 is CAWSVDRDSPLHF. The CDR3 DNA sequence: TGTGCCTGGAGTGTTGACAGGGATTCACCCCTCCACTTT.

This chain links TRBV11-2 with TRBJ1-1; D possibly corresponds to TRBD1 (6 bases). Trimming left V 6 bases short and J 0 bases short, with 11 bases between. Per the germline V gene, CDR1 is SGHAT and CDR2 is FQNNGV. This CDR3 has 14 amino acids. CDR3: CASRPGQMNTEAFF. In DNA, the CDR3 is TGTGCCAGCAGACCGGGACAAATGAACACTGAAGCTTTCTTT.

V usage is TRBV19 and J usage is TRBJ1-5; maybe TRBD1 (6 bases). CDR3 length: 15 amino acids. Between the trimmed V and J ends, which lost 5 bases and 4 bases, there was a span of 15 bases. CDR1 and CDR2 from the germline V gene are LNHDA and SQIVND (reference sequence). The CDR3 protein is CASSPDRPGNQPQHF. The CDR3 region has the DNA TGTGCCAGTAGTCCCGACAGGCCGGGAAATCAGCCCCAGCATTTT.

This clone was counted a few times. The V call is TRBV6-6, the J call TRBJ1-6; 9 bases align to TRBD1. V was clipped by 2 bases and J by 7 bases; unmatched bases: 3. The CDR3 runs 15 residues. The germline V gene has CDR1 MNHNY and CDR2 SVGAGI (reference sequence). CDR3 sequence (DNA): TGTGCCAGCAGTTACGAGGGACAGGGAAATTCACCCCTCCACTTT. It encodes CASSYEGQGNSPLHF.

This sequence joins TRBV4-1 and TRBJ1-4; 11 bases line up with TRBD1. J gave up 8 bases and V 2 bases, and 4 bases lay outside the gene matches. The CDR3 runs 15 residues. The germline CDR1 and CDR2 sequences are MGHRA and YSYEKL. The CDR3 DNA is TGCGCCAGCAGCCAATCCGGGACAGGGGGGGAAAAACTGTTTTTT. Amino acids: CASSQSGTGGEKLFF.

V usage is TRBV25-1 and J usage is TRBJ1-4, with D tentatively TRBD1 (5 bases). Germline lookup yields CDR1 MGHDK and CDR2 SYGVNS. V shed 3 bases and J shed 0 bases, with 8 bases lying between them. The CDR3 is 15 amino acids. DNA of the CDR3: TGTGCCAGCAGTGAGGACACCGCAACTAATGAAAAACTGTTTTTT. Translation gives CASSEDTATNEKLFF. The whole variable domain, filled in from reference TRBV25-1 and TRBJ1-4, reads EADIYQTPRYLVIGTGKKITLECSQTMGHDKMYWYQQDPGMELHLIHYSYGVNSTEKGDLSSESTVSRIRTEHFPLTLESARPSHTSQYLCASSEDTATNEKLFFGSGTQLSVL.

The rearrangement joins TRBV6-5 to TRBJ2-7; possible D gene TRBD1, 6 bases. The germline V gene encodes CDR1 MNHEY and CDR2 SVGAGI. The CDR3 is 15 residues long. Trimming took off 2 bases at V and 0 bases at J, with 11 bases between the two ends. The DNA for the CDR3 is TGTGCCAGCAGTTACGGGACATCCTCCTCCTACGAGCAGTACTTC. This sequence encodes CASSYGTSSSYEQYF.

The DNA for the CDR3 is TGTGCCAGTAAGCGGGGATACTACAATGAGCAGTTCTTC. This translates into CASKRGYYNEQFF. J is TRBJ2-1 and V is TRBV19; 7 positions match TRBD2. The germline gives CDR1 LNHDA, CDR2 SQIVND (reference sequence). The junction had 3 bases not matched to a gene; V was cut back by 7 bases and J by 3 bases. The CDR3 runs 13 residues.

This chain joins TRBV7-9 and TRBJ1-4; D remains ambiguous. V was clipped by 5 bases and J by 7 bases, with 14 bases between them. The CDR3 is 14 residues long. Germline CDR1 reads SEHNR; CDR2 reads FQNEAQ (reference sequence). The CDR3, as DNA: TGTGCCAGCAGCCCGGGAAGGCTGACTGAAAAACTGTTTTTT. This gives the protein CASSPGRLTEKLFF.

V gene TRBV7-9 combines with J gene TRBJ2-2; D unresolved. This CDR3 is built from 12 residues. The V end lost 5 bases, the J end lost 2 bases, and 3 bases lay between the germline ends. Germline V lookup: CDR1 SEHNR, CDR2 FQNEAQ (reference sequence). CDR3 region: CASSLNTGELFF. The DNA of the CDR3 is TGTGCCAGCAGCCTTAACACCGGGGAGCTGTTTTTT.

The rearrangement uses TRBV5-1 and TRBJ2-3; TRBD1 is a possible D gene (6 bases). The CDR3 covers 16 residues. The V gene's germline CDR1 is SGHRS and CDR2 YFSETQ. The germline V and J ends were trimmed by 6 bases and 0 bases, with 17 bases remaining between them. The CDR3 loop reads CASTLQQGKSTDTQYF. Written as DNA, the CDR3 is TGCGCCAGCACCCTCCAACAGGGAAAAAGCACAGATACGCAGTATTTT.

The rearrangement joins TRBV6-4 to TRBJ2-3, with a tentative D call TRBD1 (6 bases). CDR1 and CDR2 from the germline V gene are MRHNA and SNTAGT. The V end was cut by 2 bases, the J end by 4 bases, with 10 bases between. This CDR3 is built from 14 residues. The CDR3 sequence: CASSDGGPADTQYF. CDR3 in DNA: TGTGCCAGCAGTGACGGGGGCCCCGCAGATACGCAGTATTTT.

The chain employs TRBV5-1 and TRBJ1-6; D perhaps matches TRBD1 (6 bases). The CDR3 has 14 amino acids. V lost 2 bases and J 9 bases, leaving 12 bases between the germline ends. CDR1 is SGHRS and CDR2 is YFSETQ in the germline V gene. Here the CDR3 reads CASSFGTLTSPLHF. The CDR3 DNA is TGCGCCAGCAGCTTTGGGACACTTACTTCACCCCTCCACTTT.